This T cell receptor beta chain was captured in a study of blood T cell repertoires in COVID-19. With respect to this clone: This sample also contains other DNA sequences that code for the same CDR3.

This CDR3 has 12 amino acids. With 4 bases clipped from V and 1 base from J, the junction kept 0 bases outside the gene matches. From germline, CDR1 is SQVTM and CDR2 ANQGSEA. Clones were read by immunoSEQ multiplex PCR, and TCRdb kept only the in-frame ones, dropping some. The sample consists of hundreds of thousands of clones, about nine tenths of them appearing once. This TCR came from a man in his thirties or forties who had recovered from COVID-19. The specimen was PBMCs or T cells enriched from blood (not recorded which). V gene TRBV29-1 combines with J gene TRBJ1-1, with 7 positions matching TRBD1. CDR3 DNA sequence: TGCAGCGTTGGACAGGGGAACACTGAAGCTTTCTTT. It is translated as CSVGQGNTEAFF.